This TCR beta chain was sequenced in a study of cytomegalovirus exposure and HLA in healthy donors. Study summary: Within an early data release were 65 million to 90 million unique TCRs drawn from HLA-typed donors. General study results and limits: Solely CMV serostatus was available to characterize immune exposure.

The PCR made use of 60 Vbeta and 13 Jbeta primers. The assay was immunoSEQ multiplex PCR, and TCRdb's table has in-frame clones only and misses some. Among around 150,000 clones listed, 60% to 85% were seen once. As concerns this clone: Its specificity is not known.

CDR1 is GTSNPN and CDR2 is SVGIG in the germline V gene (reference sequence). This CDR3 has 15 amino acids. V was cut by 4 bases and J by 3 bases, with 16 bases left in between. This chain connects TRBV30 to TRBJ1-5; a weak D match, TRBD1 (6 bases). Material: PBMCs. The receptor was derived from a male donor in good health and CMV-seronegative. CDR3 sequence reads: CAWNNHRDPNQPQHF. CDR3 DNA sequence: TGTGCCTGGAATAACCACAGGGACCCCAATCAGCCCCAGCATTTT.